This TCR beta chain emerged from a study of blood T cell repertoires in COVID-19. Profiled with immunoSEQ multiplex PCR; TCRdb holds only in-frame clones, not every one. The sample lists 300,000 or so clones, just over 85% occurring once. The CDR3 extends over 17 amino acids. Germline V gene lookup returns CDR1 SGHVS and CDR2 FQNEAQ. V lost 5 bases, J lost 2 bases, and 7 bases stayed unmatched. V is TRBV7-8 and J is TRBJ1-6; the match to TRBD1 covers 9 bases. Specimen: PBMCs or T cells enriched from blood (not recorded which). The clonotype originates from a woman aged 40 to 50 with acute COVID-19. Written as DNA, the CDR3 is TGTGCCAGCAGCAGAGGACAGGGGTTGACCTATAATTCACCCCTCCACTTT. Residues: CASSRGQGLTYNSPLHF.